This T cell receptor (beta chain) was recovered during a study of cytomegalovirus exposure and HLA in healthy donors. Study-wide results and limits: Despite most TCR sequences being rare, some public TCRs occurred in many donors. A prior analysis recorded that most TCR beta V segments were productive about 87% or about 30% of the time. Across HLA loci, a later analysis found differing TCR association rates, with DRB1 most and HLA-C fewest.

While unrecorded immune exposures were likely, the donors were nominally healthy when sampled. For this clone: As yet, its antigen is unknown.

The PCR employed 60 Vbeta primers together with 13 Jbeta primers. TCRdb's table, derived via immunoSEQ multiplex PCR, lists solely in-frame clones and lacks some. The table records approximately 95,000 clones, 65% to 90% of them present only once. The sequence was obtained from an older woman in good health and CMV-seropositive. The sample comprised PBMCs.

The CDR3 DNA sequence: TGTGCCAGCAGTTTTCGAGGGGGGGGCAACGAGCAGTACTTC. Encoded protein: CASSFRGGGNEQYF. The chain carries TRBV27 and TRBJ2-7; TRBD2 is a possible D gene (7 bases). V was shortened by 3 bases and J by 5 bases, with 14 bases between the two germline ends. This CDR3 is built from 14 residues. CDR1 MNHEY and CDR2 SMNVEV come from the germline V gene (reference sequence).